This record concerns one TCR beta chain sequence. Repertoires were generated with immunoSEQ multiplex PCR, while TCRdb's copy carries only in-frame clones and drops some. Of tens of thousands of clones in the sample, roughly 88% were seen once. These data belong to a study of blood T cell repertoires in COVID-19. In the study overall: Italy, Spain and the United States were the sources of the convalescent and acute COVID-19 samples. Nucleic acid was either cDNA or gDNA, and it came from T cells, B-cell-depleted T cells, or PBMCs.

Between the trimmed V and J ends, which lost 7 bases and 7 bases, there was a span of 14 bases. Germline loops: CDR1 SGHVS, CDR2 FQNEAQ. The length of the CDR3 is 12 residues. The rearrangement uses TRBV7-8 and TRBJ2-7; weak D call: TRBD2 (6 bases). The sample was peripheral blood. The origin of this receptor is an elderly man with acute or convalescent COVID-19. CDR3 DNA: TGTGCCAGCAAACGGGGCGCGGGGGAGCAGTACTTC. It specifies CASKRGAGEQYF.